This entry describes one T cell receptor (beta chain). This clone's antigen is unknown. No much larger clonotype is one base removed from it; base qualities were not supplied. Each donor gave one peripheral blood draw, averaging roughly 0.11 L, which was collected into heparinised tubes. A BD FACSAria II and a panel including CD45RO, CCR7, CD25, CD127, CD95 and CD27 were used to sort naive, central memory, regulatory and stem cell-like memory CD4+ T cells. All sorted populations exceeded 95% purity. PBMCs were isolated immediately by Lymphoprep density gradient centrifugation and stained directly without culture. To minimize batch effects, samples were stained and sorted in pairs, one healthy donor with one patient per experiment. This entry belongs to a study of beta chain features in type 1 diabetes (dated by TCRdb to between 2018 and 2020). Concerning the study at large: Patients and healthy donors did not differ in mean age, gender distribution, total cell number or subset yield. A total of roughly 100 million sorted cells were examined across all samples, and the number of cells per subset was strongly correlated with RNA yield. In the study, recently diagnosed type 1 diabetes patients and matched healthy donors were compared on the TCRB repertoires of their sorted circulating CD4+ T cell subsets. Regulatory and stem cell-like memory subsets were isolated from only 8 patients and about eight healthy donors, whereas naive and central memory subsets came from all 30 or so donors.

The High Capacity cDNA Reverse Transcription Kit was used to reverse transcribe all of the isolated RNA, meaning that expressed TCRB transcripts were what got sequenced. Naive, central memory and regulatory T cell samples underwent deep immunoSEQ sequencing, averaging about 3.5 million total reads per sample. Sorted cells were lysed in RLT buffer, and RNA was extracted using DNase-treated RNeasy Micro or Mini kits according to cell number. To prevent cross-contamination, every cell subset was processed on its own, while patient and healthy donor samples were processed together. The immunoSEQ multiplex PCR was used to amplify TCRB sequences from cDNA, generating 87-bp fragments that spanned the CDR3 region. Amplicons were sequenced on the Illumina HiSeq platform. As for how the authors treated the data: Synthetic template baselines were used to correct PCR bias computationally, reads within Hamming distance 2 were collapsed, and singletons that could not be merged were discarded. Reads were aligned to IMGT to assign V, D and J genes, CDR3 length, and insertions or deletions at six rearrangement sites. Within each subset, clonotype counts were normalized to sorted cell number, after which true diversity and Gini coefficients were computed with the tcR R package. The overlap coefficient, calculated on TCRB nucleotide sequences, was used to quantify repertoire sharing. TCRdb re-hosts the immuneACCESS table, in-frame sequences only. Its copies lack some clones; in the studies checked, an unresolved V gene accounts for under half of them, and the cause for the rest is not known. The V and J calls and clone size were taken over from that table, and D and trimming were inferred from the DNA. Here the sample has 250,000 to 400,000 clones; about 14% occur a single time. Over 5.5% of the sample is taken by the ten largest.

Results the study describes overall, beyond this receptor: Shorter templates might be favored by PCR, yet because patient and control samples were amplified and corrected together, any such skew would affect both groups equally. Sequencing cDNA rather than genomic DNA could over-represent highly expressing activated cells, although activation and CD3 levels did not differ between groups. Type 1 diabetes patients showed a moderate but significant shortening of TCRB CDR3 length in all four CD4+ subsets. Only small numbers of individuals were included in the HLA sub-analyses, which left unresolved whether HLA type had any influence on TCRB rearrangement. Fewer insertions and more nucleotide deletions at VDJ recombination sites were observed in patients with type 1 diabetes, implying thymic rearrangement abnormalities. Naive, central memory and regulatory TCRB repertoires appeared to be more alike among patients than among healthy donors.

The source is a man aged 30 to 39 in good health. The source material was central memory CD4+ T cells from blood.

Here is the DNA: TGTGCCAGCAGCGTAGCTGGGACTTCCTTTGAGACCCAGTACTTC. This translates into CASSVAGTSFETQYF. The chain is made from TRBV9 and TRBJ2-5; the D segment could be TRBD2, given 6 matching bases. The CDR3 numbers 15 residues from cysteine through phenylalanine. Only CDR3 DNA remains: 45 bases, in frame from the first base. CDR1 SGDLS and CDR2 YYNGEE were looked up in the germline V gene. V is pared back by 0 bases and J by 5 bases, with 14 bases lying between the germline termini.